The 20 T cell receptor beta chains below were found in one sample sequenced in a study of identical twins. TCRdb reanalysed the 5' RACE reads using MiXCR and keeps one entry per CDR3 protein. The sample holds around 220,000 distinct CDR3 sequences, more than 13% seen once. Sequenced input: memory (CD45RO+) T cells sorted from blood. The receptors were sampled from a woman between 18 and 29 years old in good health.

Many counts were recorded for this clonotype. The chain employs TRBV5-5 and TRBJ1-6; a weak D match, TRBD1 (5 bases). The CDR3 covers 15 residues. CDR1 and CDR2 from the germline V gene are SGHKS and YYEKEE (reference sequence). V lost 5 bases and J lost 12, with 21 bases in between. The CDR3 region is CASSLYTGGNGPLHF. Written as DNA, the CDR3 is TGTGCCAGCAGTTTGTATACCGGGGGAAACGGACCCCTCCACTTT. The full variable domain, completed using reference TRBV5-5 and TRBJ1-6, is DAGVTQSPTHLIKTRGQQVTLRCSPISGHKSVSWYQQVLGQGPQFIFQYYEKEERGRGNFPDRFSARQFPNYSSELNVNALLLGDSALYLCASSLYTGGNGPLHFGNGTRLTVT.

V usage is TRBV2 and J usage is TRBJ2-5; no clear D. Trimming removed 8 bases from V and 5 bases from J, with 15 bases in between. Germline V gene sequence: CDR1 SNHLY, CDR2 FYNNEI. This CDR3 spans 13 amino acids. CDR3 amino acids: CASAPQVQETQYF. In DNA form, the CDR3 reads TGTGCCAGCGCACCCCAGGTTCAGGAGACCCAGTACTTC.

This clonotype occurred a few times. The V call is TRBV5-5, the J call TRBJ1-5; TRBD1 matches at 11 bases. The V gene's germline CDR1 is SGHKS and CDR2 YYEKEE (reference sequence). The junction had 12 bases not matched to a gene; V was cut back by 4 bases and J by 3 bases. The length of the CDR3 is 18 residues. CDR3 sequence reads: CASSLPPGQGENNQPQHF. CDR3 bases: TGTGCCAGCAGCCTGCCACCGGGACAGGGGGAGAACAATCAGCCCCAGCATTTT. The entire variable domain, with the rest obtained from reference TRBV5-5 and TRBJ1-5, is as follows: DAGVTQSPTHLIKTRGQQVTLRCSPISGHKSVSWYQQVLGQGPQFIFQYYEKEERGRGNFPDRFSARQFPNYSSELNVNALLLGDSALYLCASSLPPGQGENNQPQHFGDGTRLSIL.

In this sample, this clonotype turned up a few times. The chain employs TRBV5-1 and TRBJ2-7, with 9 bases lining up with TRBD1. This CDR3 has 15 amino acids. V trimming: 5 bases; J trimming: 0 bases; junction bases outside the gene matches: 6. Per germline, CDR1 SGHRS and CDR2 YFSETQ. CDR3 DNA sequence: TGCGCCAGCAGGTCCGGGACAGGGAGCTCCTACGAGCAGTACTTC. Protein sequence: CASRSGTGSSYEQYF.

This clonotype was seen at least ten times. CDR3 residues: CASSRPPGQGADEQFF. For the CDR3, the DNA is TGTGCCAGCAGTCGCCCACCGGGACAGGGGGCCGATGAGCAGTTCTTC. The genes are TRBV27 and TRBJ2-1; 12 bases map to TRBD1. V was pared by 5 bases and J by 8 bases, with 10 bases of the junction left unmatched. This CDR3 is built from 16 residues. CDR1 is MNHEY and CDR2 is SMNVEV in the germline V gene (reference sequence).

V usage is TRBV6-4 and J usage is TRBJ2-3, with D unclear. Per germline, CDR1 MRHNA and CDR2 SNTAGT. V was shortened by 11 bases and J by 1 base, with 31 bases between the two germline ends. The CDR3 extends over 19 amino acids. The CDR3 DNA reads as TGTGCCTTCAGTCTATCCATCTTTCACCCGGGTCGAGGCACAGATACGCAGTATTTT. Protein: CAFSLSIFHPGRGTDTQYF.

This clonotype was counted between two and nine times. V gene TRBV7-2 combines with J gene TRBJ2-3; unclear D gene. The CDR3 runs to 17 residues. V lost 2 bases and J lost 3, with 18 bases in between. From germline, CDR1 is SGHTA and CDR2 FQGNSA. The chain's CDR3 is CASSLRPPLAVTDTQYF. The CDR3 DNA reads as TGTGCCAGCAGCTTACGGCCCCCTCTGGCGGTTACAGATACGCAGTATTTT.

The chain uses TRBV12-3 or TRBV12-4 and TRBJ1-1, with TRBD1 matching 8 bases. The CDR3 runs 15 residues. The V segment lost 6 bases and the J segment 3 bases; nucleotides outside the gene matches: 9. In DNA, the CDR3 is TGTGCCAGCAGCAACGACAGGGGTGTGTACACTGAAGCTTTCTTT. The encoded protein is CASSNDRGVYTEAFF.

This clonotype has only a few counts. The V gene is TRBV6-1, the J gene TRBJ2-7, with no clear D. The CDR3 sequence is 12 residues long. Trimming removed 8 bases from V and 6 bases from J, with 14 bases in between. CDR1 MNHNS and CDR2 SASEGT come from the germline V gene. CDR3 region: CASAKDSPEQYF. The CDR3 bases are TGTGCCAGCGCGAAAGATTCACCCGAGCAGTACTTC.

This clonotype was seen a handful of times. V usage is TRBV6-1 and J usage is TRBJ2-1, with 9 bases matching TRBD1. V trimming: 6 bases; J trimming: 6 bases; junction bases outside the gene matches: 6. The CDR3 is made up of 14 amino acids. Germline CDR1 MNHNS, CDR2 SASEGT. CDR3 in amino acids: CASRGTGMSNEQFF. In nucleotides, the CDR3 is TGTGCCAGCAGAGGGACAGGGATGAGCAATGAGCAGTTCTTC.

This clonotype was detected many times. The V gene is TRBV9, the J gene TRBJ2-7, with D possibly called TRBD1 or TRBD2 (5 bases each). CDR3 length: 13 residues. Trimming removed 0 bases from V and 2 bases from J, with 6 bases in between. Germline V CDR1 and CDR2: SGDLS, YYNGEE. DNA of the CDR3: TGTGCCAGCAGCGTAGGGGGGACCTACGAGCAGTACTTC. Its translation: CASSVGGTYEQYF.

The V call is TRBV20-1, the J call TRBJ1-5, with 8 bases lining up with TRBD1. The CDR3 sequence is 15 residues long. From germline, CDR1 is DFQATT and CDR2 SNEGSKA (reference sequence). With 3 bases clipped from V and 2 bases from J, the junction kept 6 bases outside the gene matches. The CDR3 reads CSASSHRGGNQPQHF. CDR3 sequence (DNA): TGCAGTGCTAGCTCTCACAGGGGGGGCAATCAGCCCCAGCATTTT.

The chain has TRBV11-2 and TRBJ1-3, with D hard to call. V gave up 4 bases and J gave up 8 bases, with 6 bases separating them. This CDR3 contains 11 residues. Germline V gene lookup returns CDR1 SGHAT and CDR2 FQNNGV. The CDR3 DNA sequence: TGTGCCAGCAGCTCCTGGTACACCATATATTTT. Protein: CASSSWYTIYF.

This clonotype was seen at least ten times. The chain employs TRBV5-1 and TRBJ2-5; D is uncertain. Trimming shortened V by 0 bases and J by 4 bases, and 22 bases separated the two germline ends. CDR3 length: 18 residues. The germline CDR1 and CDR2 sequences are SGHRS and YFSETQ. As DNA, the CDR3 is TGCGCCAGCAGCTTGGGGGCTTTCGCGGCAGGCGTCGGAGAGACCCAGTACTTC. Translated: CASSLGAFAAGVGETQYF.

J is TRBJ2-5 and V is TRBV7-8; D might be TRBD2 (6 bases). Germline-derived CDR1 and CDR2 are SGHVS and FQNEAQ. Deletions cut 5 bases from V and 4 bases from J, with 14 bases between. The CDR3 is made up of 14 amino acids. CDR3 sequence reads: CASSPTTGAETQYF. CDR3 DNA: TGTGCCAGCAGCCCCACGACGGGAGCAGAGACCCAGTACTTC.

This clonotype was found many times. The chain uses TRBV6-2 or TRBV6-3 and TRBJ1-5; D unresolved. V lost 8 bases, J lost 5 bases, and 13 bases lay in between. Germline assignment: CDR1 MNHEY and CDR2 SVGEGT. This CDR3 is 13 amino acids long. CDR3 in amino acids: CASSPKAHQPQHF. CDR3 sequence (DNA): TGTGCCAGCTCCCCGAAGGCCCATCAGCCCCAGCATTTT.

The chain joins TRBV6-2 or TRBV6-3 to TRBJ2-7, with 7 bases identical to TRBD2. CDR3 length: 10 residues. V was pared by 8 bases and J by 11 bases, with 6 bases of the junction left unmatched. Germline-derived CDR1 and CDR2 are MNHEY and SVGEGT. The CDR3 region has the DNA TGTGCCAGCTTAACTAGCGTCGAGTACTTC. Its protein is CASLTSVEYF.

CDR3 region: CSARKASGNYEQYF. In nucleotides, the CDR3 is TGCAGTGCTAGAAAGGCTAGCGGGAACTACGAGCAGTACTTC. This rearrangement joins TRBV20-1 to TRBJ2-7, with 9 bases lining up with TRBD2. The V gene's germline CDR1 is DFQATT and CDR2 SNEGSKA (reference sequence). V lost 2 bases to trimming and J lost 3 bases; unmatched junction nucleotides: 5. The CDR3 is made up of 14 amino acids.

This clonotype was recorded only once. The rearrangement links TRBV20-1 to TRBJ2-5, with D possibly called TRBD1 or TRBD2 (6 bases each). This CDR3 is built from 12 residues. Trimming pared 5 bases from V and 1 base from J, leaving 8 bases between. Per the germline V gene, CDR1 is DFQATT and CDR2 is SNEGSKA (reference sequence). This chain's CDR3 is CSAWGAQETQYF. The CDR3 nucleotides are TGCAGTGCTTGGGGGGCCCAAGAGACCCAGTACTTC.

There are a few counts of this clonotype. This rearrangement joins TRBV12-5 to TRBJ2-7; 10 bases are a match to TRBD2. CDR3 length equals 15 residues. Trimming at V came to 6 bases and at J to 6 bases, leaving 11 bases not matched to a gene. Germline CDR1 is LGHNT and CDR2 is FRNRAP. For the CDR3, the DNA is TGTGCTAGTGGCCCTCCTCTAGCGGGAGCTGGCGAGCAGTACTTC. This codes for CASGPPLAGAGEQYF. Looking up the rest from reference TRBV12-5 and TRBJ2-7 gives the full variable domain: DARVTQTPRHKVTEMGQEVTMRCQPILGHNTVFWYRQTMMQGLELLAYFRNRAPLDDSGMPKDRFSAEMPDATLATLKIQPSEPRDSAVYFCASGPPLAGAGEQYFGPGTRLTVT.